These T cell receptor beta chains were read from a single sample in a study of T cell repertoires in ileal Crohn's disease. Sequencing was performed with immunoSEQ multiplex PCR; in TCRdb, only in-frame clones are kept and a portion is missing. The sample has about 9,400 clones, over 65% seen once. Sequenced input: ileal tissue. Every receptor here comes from an adult with Crohn's disease. Both conserved end residues are part of each CDR3. A D gene is named only where the DNA matches it firmly. Only some rows state a clone size, as once, few, many or a class for expanded clones.

V gene	J gene	D gene	clone size	CDR3 protein	CDR3 DNA
TRBV7-9	TRBJ1-2	TRBD1	few	CASSLRQGYGYTF	TGTGCCAGCAGCCTACGACAGGGCTATGGCTACACCTTC
TRBV4-1	TRBJ2-1	TRBD2	NA	CASSQEGVGGGQKQFF	TGCGCCAGCAGCCAAGAGGGGGTCGGGGGGGGTCAAAAGCAGTTCTTC
TRBV11-2	TRBJ1-1	NA	few	CASSLQARNTEAFF	TGTGCCAGCAGCCTACAGGCTCGGAACACTGAAGCTTTCTTT
TRBV6-6	TRBJ1-1	NA	NA	CASTSQGRRGTEAFF	TGTGCCAGCACCTCACAGGGACGTCGGGGCACTGAAGCTTTCTTT
TRBV6-6	TRBJ1-5	NA	NA	CASSALGRDQPQHF	TGTGCCAGCAGTGCTTTGGGCAGGGATCAGCCCCAGCATTTT
TRBV7-9	TRBJ2-4	TRBD1	NA	CASSLAGGLNIQYF	TGTGCCAGCAGCTTAGCAGGGGGCTTGAACATTCAGTACTTC
TRBV5-8	TRBJ2-3	TRBD2	NA	CASSLERGGSTDTQYF	TGTGCCAGCAGCTTGGAGCGGGGGGGAAGCACAGATACGCAGTATTTT
TRBV5-1	TRBJ2-1	TRBD2	NA	CASRTSGTSYNEQFF	TGCGCCAGCCGGACTAGCGGAACCTCCTACAATGAGCAGTTCTTC
TRBV30	TRBJ1-2	TRBD1	NA	CAWSRDRRYGYTF	TGTGCCTGGAGCCGGGACAGGAGATATGGCTACACCTTC
TRBV6-5	TRBJ2-2	NA	NA	CASSYFLGGAGELFF	TGTGCCAGCAGTTACTTCCTAGGAGGGGCCGGGGAGCTGTTTTTT
TRBV7-2	TRBJ2-4	NA	NA	CASSSPGGIQYF	TGTGCCAGCAGCTCACCAGGGGGGATTCAGTACTTC
TRBV6-6	TRBJ2-3	TRBD1	NA	CASLRTGGLWTDTQYF	TGTGCCAGCCTAAGGACAGGGGGTCTTTGGACAGATACGCAGTATTTT
TRBV7-2	TRBJ1-2	TRBD1	NA	CASSSQRFGTGSNYGYTF	TGTGCCAGCAGCTCACAACGATTCGGGACAGGGAGTAACTATGGCTACACCTTC
TRBV7-2	TRBJ2-7	TRBD2	NA	CASSLGSSRGGHEQYF	TGTGCCAGCAGCTTAGGGTCTTCAAGGGGAGGGCACGAGCAGTACTTC
TRBV6-5	TRBJ1-2	TRBD1	NA	CASAEGASYGYTF	TGTGCCAGCGCAGAGGGGGCAAGCTATGGCTACACCTTC